This note documents a single T cell receptor (beta chain) sequence. The CDR3 has 14 residues. V lost 3 bases and J 8 bases, leaving 15 bases between the germline ends. CDR1 is SGHRS and CDR2 is YFSETQ in the germline V gene. As handled by the study authors: Using reference gene primer amplification, nucleated cell counts were estimated. Data came from immunoSEQ multiplex PCR; TCRdb stores just in-frame clones and leaves some out. The DNA gave D and trimming, while V, J and clone size come from that table. The sample holds about 220,000 clones, over 75% seen once. This record comes from a study of blood T cell repertoires in COVID-19. Across the study: In each case, the material was cDNA or gDNA derived from T cells, B-cell-depleted T cells, or PBMCs.

Sample: peripheral blood. The origin of this receptor is a human donor in a cohort sampled during active COVID-19. This chain connects TRBV5-1 to TRBJ2-4; TRBD2 might be the D (6 bases). The CDR3 nucleotides are TGCGCCAGCAGCTCCGGGGGTGGGAGTTACATTCAGTACTTC. It is translated as CASSSGGGSYIQYF.